The rows below give T cell receptor beta chains drawn from one sample of a study of blood T cell repertoires in COVID-19. Sequencing used immunoSEQ multiplex PCR; TCRdb keeps in-frame clones, though not all of them. The table shows under 200,000 clones, with approximately 91% occurring only once. Material for sequencing was peripheral blood. All receptors derive from a man between 18 and 29 years old with acute or convalescent COVID-19. Each CDR3 is given with its conserved first and last residue. Fields, in order: clone size, V gene, D gene, J gene, CDR3 DNA, CDR3 protein. A D gene is named only where the DNA matches it firmly. Rows may omit the clone size; those that give it use once, few, many or a size class.

>.|TRBV2|TRBD1|TRBJ1-5
TGTGCCACCAGGCTCGGACAGGAAAGAGTGCAGCCCCAGCATTTT
CATRLGQERVQPQHF
>.|TRBV6-1|.|TRBJ1-5
TGTGCCAGCAGTGAAGTTAGCTTTCCTAGCAATCAGCCCCAGCATTTT
CASSEVSFPSNQPQHF
>.|TRBV28|.|TRBJ1-2
TGTGCCAGCAGTCTAAGACAGGTTCACTATGGCTACACCTTC
CASSLRQVHYGYTF
>.|TRBV12-5|TRBD2|TRBJ2-5
TGTGCTAGTGGTTTGGCCCCGACTAGCGGGGCCCTAGAGACCCAGTACTTC
CASGLAPTSGALETQYF
>few|TRBV25-1|TRBD1|TRBJ1-2
TGTGCCAGCAGTTTAAGAGGGGGCTCAGGCTACACCTTC
CASSLRGGSGYTF
>.|TRBV19|.|TRBJ1-5
TGTGCCAGTACCCACAGCGGGCAATATCAGCCCCAGCATTTT
CASTHSGQYQPQHF
>.|TRBV5-1|.|TRBJ1-4
TGCGCCAGCAGACCACAAGCAACTAATGAAAAACTGTTTTTT
CASRPQATNEKLFF
>.|TRBV24-1|.|TRBJ1-2
TGTGCCACCAGTGATCCGGGGGTAGGGAACTATGGCTACACCTTC
CATSDPGVGNYGYTF
>.|TRBV5-1|.|TRBJ1-3
TGCGCCAGCAGCTTTTACCCCACAGGGAGCTACTCTGGAAACACCATATATTTT
CASSFYPTGSYSGNTIYF
>few|TRBV2|TRBD1|TRBJ1-4
TGTGCCAGCACTCGGGACAGACGGGCAACTAATGAAAAACTGTTTTTT
CASTRDRRATNEKLFF
>.|TRBV27|TRBD1|TRBJ1-2
TGTGCCAGCAGTCCTAGGGGGGGGGACAGGTATGGCTACACCTTC
CASSPRGGDRYGYTF
>.|TRBV5-6|.|TRBJ1-5
TGTGCCAGCAGCTTGGCTTCCAGGGGCTCGGATCAGCCCCAGCATTTT
CASSLASRGSDQPQHF
>once|TRBV11-2|TRBD1|TRBJ1-2
TGTGCCAGCAGCTTAGGGCTCGACAGGGCGTATGGCTACACCTTC
CASSLGLDRAYGYTF
>.|TRBV5-4|TRBD1|TRBJ2-2
TGTGCCAGCAGCACTACAGGGGGCCTTAACACCGGGGAGCTGTTTTTT
CASSTTGGLNTGELFF
>once|TRBV5-1|.|TRBJ2-3
TGCGCCAGCAGTATCCCCACAGTGGCTAGCCACACAGATACGCAGTATTTT
CASSIPTVASHTDTQYF
>.|TRBV7-6|TRBD2|TRBJ2-7
TGTGCCAGCACCGTCGGACTAGCGGGAGGTGGCCCCTACGAGCAGTACTTC
CASTVGLAGGGPYEQYF
>once|TRBV3-1/TRBV3-2|.|TRBJ2-4
TGTGCCAGCAGCCAAGATCCTGGGCAGGGCCATGAGTACTTC
CASSQDPGQGHEYF
>.|TRBV5-1|TRBD2|TRBJ2-5
TGCGCCAGCAGCTTGAGGACGACTAGCGGGGGGCAAGAGACCCAGTACTTC
CASSLRTTSGGQETQYF
>.|TRBV28|.|TRBJ1-5
TGTGCCAGCAGTTTGATTCGGGGGGCCAACAATCAGCCCCAGCATTTT
CASSLIRGANNQPQHF